The T cell receptor beta chain under discussion was sequenced for a study of blood T cell repertoires in COVID-19. Study details: Donors in Cohort 3 who had recovered were those with two negative PCRs, healthcare professional clearance, or resolution of their symptoms. From T cells, B-cell-depleted T cells, or PBMCs came the material, which was cDNA or gDNA.

The CDR3 is 16 residues long. Germline V gives CDR1 SNHLY, CDR2 FYNNEI. With 6 bases clipped from V and 6 bases from J, the junction kept 9 bases outside the gene matches. Profiled with immunoSEQ multiplex PCR; TCRdb holds only in-frame clones, not every one. The sample has hundreds of thousands of clones, approximately 90% seen once. All enrollees were about 18 to 89 years old and from about 24 US areas. The chain combines TRBV2 with TRBJ2-2; 11 positions match TRBD2. Sample: PBMCs or T cells enriched from blood (not recorded which). The sequence was collected from an older woman in a cohort exposed to, infected with or recovered from COVID-19 (not recorded which). The CDR3 sequence is CASRGETSGKSGELFF. The CDR3 region has the DNA TGTGCCAGCAGAGGGGAGACTAGCGGGAAATCCGGGGAGCTGTTTTTT. Full variable domain (outside the CDR3, taken from reference TRBV2 and TRBJ2-2): EPEVTQTPSHQVTQMGQEVILRCVPISNHLYFYWYRQILGQKVEFLVSFYNNEISEKSEIFDDQFSVERPDGSNFTLKIRSTKLEDSAMYFCASRGETSGKSGELFFGEGSRLTVL.